These T cell receptor beta chains were read from a single sample in a study of vaccination effects on CD4 cells after COVID-19. Sequencing used immunoSEQ multiplex PCR; TCRdb keeps in-frame clones, though not all of them. This sample has 10,000 to 15,000 clones, with 65% to 75% found just once. The antigens of these receptors remain unknown. The material sequenced was CD4+ T cells from PBMCs cultured with SARS-CoV-2 spike peptides, taken after COVID-19 vaccination. The receptors were gathered from a human donor who received a COVID-19 vaccine. Each CDR3 is given with its conserved first and last residue.

V: TRBV21-1; J: TRBJ2-1; length: 15; CDR3: CASSNKAALQHEQFF
V: TRBV18; J: TRBJ2-5; length: 15; CDR3: CASSLSEGLAWTQYF
V: TRBV7-9; J: TRBJ2-2; length: 12; CDR3: CAGVGGAGELFF
V: TRBV7-2; J: TRBJ1-3; length: 15; CDR3: CASSLGSGSGNTIYF
V: TRBV2; J: TRBJ1-2; length: 13; CDR3: CASPAQGAYGYTF
V: TRBV5-1; J: TRBJ2-3; length: 15; CDR3: CASSRLGQGGDTQYF
V: TRBV27; J: TRBJ2-2; length: 16; CDR3: CASKPPGTENTGELFF
V: TRBV19; J: TRBJ1-5; length: 15; CDR3: CASKQGRNVNQPQHF
V: TRBV6-5; J: TRBJ2-4; length: 14; CDR3: CASRSTSGGNIQYF
V: TRBV6-5; J: TRBJ2-7; length: 14; CDR3: CASSRQASSYEQYF